These T cell receptor beta chains were read from a single sample in a study of response to subunit inactivated influenza vaccine. MiXCR was run by TCRdb on the RT-PCR reads, yielding one entry per CDR3 protein. The sample carries 430,000 or so distinct CDR3 sequences, approximately 10% recorded once. Source: PBMCs from blood, taken about 6 weeks after vaccination. Every receptor here comes from a man in his forties or fifties who received an inactivated influenza vaccine. The CDR3 runs from the conserved cysteine through the conserved F or W. The D gene is left open where the match is weak. Clone sizes are given selectively: once, few, many, or a class where the clone is expanded.

size: .
V: TRBV5-1
D: TRBD2
J: TRBJ2-3
DNA: TGCGCCAGCAGCCCATTGATCGCGGGAGGGCAAACAGATACGCAGTATTTT
CDR3: CASSPLIAGGQTDTQYF

size: few
V: TRBV20-1
D: .
J: TRBJ1-2
DNA: TGCAGTGCTAGGACAGTCCTTTACCCTAACTATGGCTACACCTTC
CDR3: CSARTVLYPNYGYTF

size: .
V: TRBV12-3/TRBV12-4
D: .
J: TRBJ1-5
DNA: TGTGCCAGCAGTTTCTCAGGGACGGACCAGCCCCAGCATTTT
CDR3: CASSFSGTDQPQHF

size: .
V: TRBV18
D: TRBD1
J: TRBJ2-7
DNA: TGTGCCAGCTCACCAAACAGGGGTCCCTCCTACGAGCAGTACTTC
CDR3: CASSPNRGPSYEQYF

size: few
V: TRBV3-1
D: .
J: TRBJ2-7
DNA: TGTGCCAGCAGCCAGCGGGACGGTTCCTACGAGCAGTACTTC
CDR3: CASSQRDGSYEQYF

size: few
V: TRBV6-2/TRBV6-3
D: .
J: TRBJ2-3
DNA: TGTGCCAGCAATAGTCCTTGGGAAGATACGCAGTATTTT
CDR3: CASNSPWEDTQYF

size: .
V: TRBV4-2
D: TRBD2
J: TRBJ2-1
DNA: TGTGCCAGCAGCCAAGATGGAGCGGGAGGATGGAATGAGCAGTTCTTC
CDR3: CASSQDGAGGWNEQFF

size: .
V: TRBV5-1
D: TRBD1
J: TRBJ2-1
DNA: TGCGCCAGCAGCCCGGGACAGGGAAAAAATGAGCAGTTCTTC
CDR3: CASSPGQGKNEQFF

size: few
V: TRBV5-1
D: .
J: TRBJ2-4
DNA: TGCGCCAGCAGCTTGTCGACAGGCGAAAACATTCAGTACTTC
CDR3: CASSLSTGENIQYF

size: few
V: TRBV28
D: TRBD1
J: TRBJ2-4
DNA: TGTGCCAGCAGCCCGGGACAGGGGGGAATTTTAGCCAAAAACATTCAGTACTTC
CDR3: CASSPGQGGILAKNIQYF

size: many
V: TRBV7-2
D: TRBD1
J: TRBJ1-2
DNA: TGTGCCAGCAGCCAGGACAGGGGCCCCCTTGGCTACACCTTC
CDR3: CASSQDRGPLGYTF

size: .
V: TRBV10-3
D: TRBD2
J: TRBJ2-2
DNA: TGTGCCATCCGGACTAGCGGGAGGTCGAACACCGGGGAGCTGTTTTTT
CDR3: CAIRTSGRSNTGELFF

size: .
V: TRBV11-2
D: .
J: TRBJ1-1
DNA: TGTGCCAGCAGCTTGATAAGGGACGGAGACATGAACACTGAAGCTTTCTTT
CDR3: CASSLIRDGDMNTEAFF

size: few
V: TRBV2
D: TRBD1
J: TRBJ2-1
DNA: TGTGCCAGCAGTTACAGGGGGCCCCGCTCCTACAATGAGCAGTTCTTC
CDR3: CASSYRGPRSYNEQFF

size: many
V: TRBV19
D: .
J: TRBJ2-1
DNA: TGTGCCAGTAGTATAGGGCTGAACAATGAGCAGTTCTTC
CDR3: CASSIGLNNEQFF

size: .
V: TRBV23-1
D: TRBD1
J: TRBJ1-5
DNA: TGCGCCAGCTCCCACAGGGGTCCCAATCAGCCCCAGCATTTT
CDR3: CASSHRGPNQPQHF

size: .
V: TRBV20-1
D: .
J: TRBJ2-3
DNA: TGCAGTGCTAGGACGCCCAATGTAGCGCAGTATTTT
CDR3: CSARTPNVAQYF

size: few
V: TRBV6-1
D: TRBD2
J: TRBJ2-3
DNA: TGTGCCAGCACCCCCGTACTAGCGGGATCTAGCACAGATACGCAGTATTTT
CDR3: CASTPVLAGSSTDTQYF

size: few
V: TRBV15
D: .
J: TRBJ1-1
DNA: TGTGCCACCAGCCGCAGACAAGGGAACACTGAAGCTTTCTTT
CDR3: CATSRRQGNTEAFF

size: few
V: TRBV7-9
D: TRBD1
J: TRBJ2-5
DNA: TGTGCCAGCAGCTTACCAGGACAGGGGGAGACCCAGTACTTC
CDR3: CASSLPGQGETQYF

size: many
V: TRBV30
D: .
J: TRBJ1-4
DNA: TGTGCCTGGAGTAAAGCCAGTAATGAAAAACTGTTTTTT
CDR3: CAWSKASNEKLFF

size: .
V: TRBV20-1
D: .
J: TRBJ2-5
DNA: TGCAGTGTCGTGACGAGATTCCGCCAAGAGACCCAGTACTTC
CDR3: CSVVTRFRQETQYF

size: few
V: TRBV7-9
D: TRBD2
J: TRBJ2-1
DNA: TGTGCCAGCAGTATGGCGGGGGGCTCCTACAATGAGCAGTTCTTC
CDR3: CASSMAGGSYNEQFF

size: .
V: TRBV11-2
D: TRBD1
J: TRBJ2-4
DNA: TGTGCCAGCAACCAATTTCTGACAGGGGAAAACATTCAGTACTTC
CDR3: CASNQFLTGENIQYF

size: few
V: TRBV3-1
D: .
J: TRBJ1-1
DNA: TGTGCCAGCAGCCACACCCCAGGGGTTGAAGCTTTCTTT
CDR3: CASSHTPGVEAFF

size: many
V: TRBV7-2
D: .
J: TRBJ1-3
DNA: TGTGCCAGCAGCTTAATACTTGGGACCATATATTTT
CDR3: CASSLILGTIYF

size: .
V: TRBV4-3
D: .
J: TRBJ2-7
DNA: TGCGCCAGCAGCCAAGAGGCGGGGGACAGGTCCTACGAGCAGTACTTC
CDR3: CASSQEAGDRSYEQYF

size: few
V: TRBV15
D: .
J: TRBJ1-2
DNA: TGTGCCACCAGCAATCCAGGGACGGGGAAGATTTCGGATGGCTACACCTTC
CDR3: CATSNPGTGKISDGYTF

size: few
V: TRBV20-1
D: TRBD2
J: TRBJ2-3
DNA: TGCAGTGCTACGGGACTAGCACCAACCACAGATACGCAGTATTTT
CDR3: CSATGLAPTTDTQYF

size: .
V: TRBV29-1
D: TRBD1
J: TRBJ1-2
DNA: TGCAGCGGTCGGACAGGGGGGGGCTACACCTTC
CDR3: CSGRTGGGYTF

size: many
V: TRBV6-1
D: .
J: TRBJ1-5
DNA: TGTGCCAGCTCTTTAACGGTTCAGCCCCAGCATTTT
CDR3: CASSLTVQPQHF

size: .
V: TRBV29-1
D: .
J: TRBJ1-5
DNA: TGCAGCGTTCGACAGTCTACAAATCAGCCCCAGCATTTT
CDR3: CSVRQSTNQPQHF

size: .
V: TRBV4-1
D: .
J: TRBJ2-1
DNA: TGCGCCAGCAGCGCGCCGTGGGGCCCGGATGAGCAGTTCTTC
CDR3: CASSAPWGPDEQFF

size: few
V: TRBV10-3
D: .
J: TRBJ1-1
DNA: TGTGCCACTCTCTCCGGACAGAGTGAAGCTTTCTTT
CDR3: CATLSGQSEAFF

size: few
V: TRBV20-1
D: .
J: TRBJ2-6
DNA: TGCAGTGCTAGAGATGAGGAGGGTCCCTTCTCTGGGGCCAACGTCCTGACTTTC
CDR3: CSARDEEGPFSGANVLTF

size: few
V: TRBV7-6
D: TRBD2
J: TRBJ2-5
DNA: TGTGCCAGCAGCCCTCCGGACCTGGCGGGAGTCGAGACCCAGTACTTC
CDR3: CASSPPDLAGVETQYF

size: .
V: TRBV29-1
D: .
J: TRBJ2-6
DNA: TGCAGCGTTACATTCTCTGGGGCCAACGTCCTGACTTTC
CDR3: CSVTFSGANVLTF

size: few
V: TRBV25-1
D: TRBD2
J: TRBJ2-1
DNA: TGTGCCAGCACCAGTAGCGGGGGGGGCTACAATGAGCAGTTCTTC
CDR3: CASTSSGGGYNEQFF